This T cell receptor beta chain stems from a study of T cell responses to AZD1222 COVID-19 vaccine. This table comes from immunoSEQ multiplex PCR, and its TCRdb copy is limited to in-frame clones, with some not included. This sample has about 200,000 clones, with approximately 91% found just once. The CDR3 has 13 amino acids. Germline loops: CDR1 SGHAT, CDR2 FQNNGV. Trimming removed 5 bases from V and 6 bases from J, with 14 bases in between. The J gene is TRBJ2-7, the V gene TRBV11-2, with D possibly TRBD1 on 6 matching bases. The clonotype comes from an adult who received the AZD1222 COVID-19 vaccine. Specimen: peripheral blood, collected 28 days after the second AZD1222 dose. Here the CDR3 reads CASSLPRTAEQYF. CDR3 sequence (DNA): TGTGCCAGCAGCCTGCCTCGGACAGCCGAGCAGTACTTC.